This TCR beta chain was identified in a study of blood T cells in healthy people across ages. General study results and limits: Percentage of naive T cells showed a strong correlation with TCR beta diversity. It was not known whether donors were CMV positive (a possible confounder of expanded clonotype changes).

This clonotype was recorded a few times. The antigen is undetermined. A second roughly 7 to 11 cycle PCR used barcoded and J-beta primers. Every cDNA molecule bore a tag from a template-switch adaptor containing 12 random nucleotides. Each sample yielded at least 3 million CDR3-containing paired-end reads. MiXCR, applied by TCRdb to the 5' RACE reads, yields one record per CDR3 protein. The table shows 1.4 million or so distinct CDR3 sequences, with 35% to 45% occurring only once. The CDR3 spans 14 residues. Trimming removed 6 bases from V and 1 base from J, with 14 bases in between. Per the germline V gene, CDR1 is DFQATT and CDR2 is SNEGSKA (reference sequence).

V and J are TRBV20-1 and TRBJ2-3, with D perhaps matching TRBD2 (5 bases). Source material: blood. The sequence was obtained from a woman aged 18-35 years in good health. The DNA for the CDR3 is TGCAGTGCGGAGGAGCCCGCCGGCACAGATACGCAGTATTTT. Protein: CSAEEPAGTDTQYF.